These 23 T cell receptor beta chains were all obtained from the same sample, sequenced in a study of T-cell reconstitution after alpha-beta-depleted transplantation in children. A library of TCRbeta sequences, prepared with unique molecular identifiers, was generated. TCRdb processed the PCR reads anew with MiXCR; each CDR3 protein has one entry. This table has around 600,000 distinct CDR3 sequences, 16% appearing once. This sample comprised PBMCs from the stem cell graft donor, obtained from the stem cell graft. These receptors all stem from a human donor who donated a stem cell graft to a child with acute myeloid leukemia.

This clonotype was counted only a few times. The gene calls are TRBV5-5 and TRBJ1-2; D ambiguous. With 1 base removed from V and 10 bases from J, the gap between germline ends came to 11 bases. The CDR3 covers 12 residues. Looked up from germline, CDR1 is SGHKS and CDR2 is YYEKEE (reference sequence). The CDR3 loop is CASSLNRGFYTF. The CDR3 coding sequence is TGTGCCAGCAGCTTGAATCGTGGGTTCTACACCTTC. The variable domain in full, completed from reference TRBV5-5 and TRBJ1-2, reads DAGVTQSPTHLIKTRGQQVTLRCSPISGHKSVSWYQQVLGQGPQFIFQYYEKEERGRGNFPDRFSARQFPNYSSELNVNALLLGDSALYLCASSLNRGFYTFGSGTRLTVV.

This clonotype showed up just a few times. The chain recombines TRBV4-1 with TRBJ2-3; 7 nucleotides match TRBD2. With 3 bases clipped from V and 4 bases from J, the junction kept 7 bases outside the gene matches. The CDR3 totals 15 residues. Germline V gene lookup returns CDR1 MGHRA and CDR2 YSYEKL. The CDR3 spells CASSQYQRGSDTQYF. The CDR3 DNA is TGCGCCAGCAGCCAGTACCAGCGGGGCTCAGATACGCAGTATTTT.

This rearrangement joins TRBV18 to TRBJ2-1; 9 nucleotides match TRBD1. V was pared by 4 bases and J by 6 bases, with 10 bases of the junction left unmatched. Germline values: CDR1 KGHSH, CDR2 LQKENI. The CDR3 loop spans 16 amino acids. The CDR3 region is CASSLGGTGNRNEQFF. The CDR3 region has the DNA TGTGCCAGCTCACTGGGGGGGACAGGGAATCGCAATGAGCAGTTCTTC.

In DNA form, the CDR3 reads TGTGCCAGCAGCTTACACAGGGGCCCGGGGGAGACCCAGTACTTC. Translating gives CASSLHRGPGETQYF. The genes are TRBV7-2 and TRBJ2-5; TRBD1 aligns across 7 bases. This CDR3 spans 15 amino acids. The ends lost 2 bases at V and 5 bases at J; junction bases unmatched: 8. Germline V gives CDR1 SGHTA, CDR2 FQGNSA.

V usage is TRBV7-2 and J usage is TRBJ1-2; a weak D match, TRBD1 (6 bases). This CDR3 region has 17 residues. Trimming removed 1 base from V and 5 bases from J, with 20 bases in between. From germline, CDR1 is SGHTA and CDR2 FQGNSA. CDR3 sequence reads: CASSLGGGGQESYGYTF. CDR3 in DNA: TGTGCCAGCAGCTTAGGGGGCGGGGGGCAGGAGTCGTATGGCTACACCTTC.

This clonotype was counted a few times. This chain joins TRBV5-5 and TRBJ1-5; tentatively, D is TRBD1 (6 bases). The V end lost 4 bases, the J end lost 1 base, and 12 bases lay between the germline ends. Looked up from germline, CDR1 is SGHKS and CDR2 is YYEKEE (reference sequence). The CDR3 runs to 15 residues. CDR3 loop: CASSAVTGSNQPQHF. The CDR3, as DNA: TGTGCCAGCAGCGCTGTTACAGGGAGCAATCAGCCCCAGCATTTT.

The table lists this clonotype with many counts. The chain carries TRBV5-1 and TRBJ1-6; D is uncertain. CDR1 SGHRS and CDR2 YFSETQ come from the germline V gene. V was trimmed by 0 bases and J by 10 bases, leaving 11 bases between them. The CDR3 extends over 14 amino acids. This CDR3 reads CASSLEQVKSPLHF. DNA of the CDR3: TGCGCCAGCAGCTTGGAACAAGTCAAGTCACCCCTCCACTTT.

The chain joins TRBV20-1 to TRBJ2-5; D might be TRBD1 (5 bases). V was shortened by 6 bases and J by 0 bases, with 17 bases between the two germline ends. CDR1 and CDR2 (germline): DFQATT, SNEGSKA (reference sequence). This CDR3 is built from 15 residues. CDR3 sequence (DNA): TGCAGTGCCAGATCACAGGAATTGTACCAAGAGACCCAGTACTTC. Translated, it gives CSARSQELYQETQYF.

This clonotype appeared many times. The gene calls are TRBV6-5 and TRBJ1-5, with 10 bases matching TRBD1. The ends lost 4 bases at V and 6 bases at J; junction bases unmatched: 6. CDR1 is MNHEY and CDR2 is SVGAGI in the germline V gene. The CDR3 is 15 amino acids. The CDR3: CASSFRQGASQPQHF. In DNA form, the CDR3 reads TGTGCCAGCAGTTTCCGACAGGGGGCAAGTCAGCCCCAGCATTTT.

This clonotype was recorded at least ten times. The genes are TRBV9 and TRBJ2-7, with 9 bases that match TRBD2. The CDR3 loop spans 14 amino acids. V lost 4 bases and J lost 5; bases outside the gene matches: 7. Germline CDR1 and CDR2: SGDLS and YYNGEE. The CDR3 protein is CASSTSGGRNEQYF. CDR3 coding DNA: TGTGCCAGCAGCACAAGCGGGGGGCGGAACGAGCAGTACTTC.

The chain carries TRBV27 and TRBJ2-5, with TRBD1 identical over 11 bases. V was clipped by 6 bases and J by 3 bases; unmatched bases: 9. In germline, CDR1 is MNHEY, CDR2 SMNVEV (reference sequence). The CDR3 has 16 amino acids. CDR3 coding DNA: TGTGCCAGCAGACGGACAGGGGGCGGTTTCGAAGAGACCCAGTACTTC. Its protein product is CASRRTGGGFEETQYF.

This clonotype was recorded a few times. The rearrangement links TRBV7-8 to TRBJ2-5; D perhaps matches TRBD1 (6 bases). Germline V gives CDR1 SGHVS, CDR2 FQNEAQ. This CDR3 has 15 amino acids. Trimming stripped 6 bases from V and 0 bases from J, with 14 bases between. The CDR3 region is CASSDGQYNQETQYF. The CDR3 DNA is TGTGCCAGCAGTGACGGACAGTACAACCAAGAGACCCAGTACTTC.

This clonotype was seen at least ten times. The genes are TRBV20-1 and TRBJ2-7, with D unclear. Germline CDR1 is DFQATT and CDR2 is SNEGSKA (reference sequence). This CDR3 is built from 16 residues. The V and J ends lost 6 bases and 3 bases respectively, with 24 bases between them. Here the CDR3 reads CSALSSDGSKGYEQYF. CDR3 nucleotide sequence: TGCAGTGCCTTATCCTCGGACGGGTCCAAGGGCTACGAGCAGTACTTC.

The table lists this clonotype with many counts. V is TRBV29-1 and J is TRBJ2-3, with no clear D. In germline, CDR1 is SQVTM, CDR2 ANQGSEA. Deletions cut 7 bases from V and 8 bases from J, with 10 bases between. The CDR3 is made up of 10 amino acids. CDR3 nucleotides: TGCAGCGCCTCCGGGTCTACGCAGTATTTT. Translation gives CSASGSTQYF.

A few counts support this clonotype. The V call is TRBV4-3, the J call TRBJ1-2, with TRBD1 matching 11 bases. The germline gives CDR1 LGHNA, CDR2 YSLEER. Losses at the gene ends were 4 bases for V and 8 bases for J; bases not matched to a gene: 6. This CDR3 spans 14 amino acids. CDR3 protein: CASSPGQGVRGYTF. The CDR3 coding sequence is TGCGCCAGCAGCCCGGGACAGGGGGTTCGGGGCTACACCTTC.

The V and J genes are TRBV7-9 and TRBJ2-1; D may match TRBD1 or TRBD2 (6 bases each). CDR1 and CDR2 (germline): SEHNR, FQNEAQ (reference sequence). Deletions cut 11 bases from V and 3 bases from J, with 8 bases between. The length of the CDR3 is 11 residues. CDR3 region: CAGGGYNEQFF. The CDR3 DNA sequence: TGTGCCGGAGGGGGCTACAATGAGCAGTTCTTC.

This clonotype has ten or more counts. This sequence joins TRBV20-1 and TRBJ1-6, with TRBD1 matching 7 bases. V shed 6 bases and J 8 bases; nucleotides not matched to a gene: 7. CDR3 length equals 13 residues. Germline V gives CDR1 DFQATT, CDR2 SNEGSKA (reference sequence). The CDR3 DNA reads TGCAGTGCGGTGACAGGGCGGGATTCACCCCTCCACTTT. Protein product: CSAVTGRDSPLHF.

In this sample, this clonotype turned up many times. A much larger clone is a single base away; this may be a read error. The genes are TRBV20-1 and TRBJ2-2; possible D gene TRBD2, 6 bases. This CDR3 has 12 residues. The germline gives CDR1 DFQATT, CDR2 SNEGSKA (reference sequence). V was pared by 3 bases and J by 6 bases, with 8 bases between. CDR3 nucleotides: TGCAGTGCTAGGTGGGGGGCCGGGGAGCTGTTTTTT. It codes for CSARWGAGELFF.

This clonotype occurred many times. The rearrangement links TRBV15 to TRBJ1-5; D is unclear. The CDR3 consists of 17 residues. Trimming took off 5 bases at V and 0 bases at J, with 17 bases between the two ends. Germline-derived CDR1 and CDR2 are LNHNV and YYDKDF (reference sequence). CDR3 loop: CATSLRYVTHSNQPQHF. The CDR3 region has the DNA TGTGCCACCAGCCTAAGGTATGTGACGCATAGCAATCAGCCCCAGCATTTT.

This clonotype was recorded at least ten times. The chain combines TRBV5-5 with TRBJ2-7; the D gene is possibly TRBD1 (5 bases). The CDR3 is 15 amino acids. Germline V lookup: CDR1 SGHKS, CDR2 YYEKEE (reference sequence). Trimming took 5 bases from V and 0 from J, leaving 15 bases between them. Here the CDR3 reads CASRGPETASYEQYF. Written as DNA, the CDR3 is TGTGCCAGCAGGGGGCCCGAGACAGCCTCCTACGAGCAGTACTTC.

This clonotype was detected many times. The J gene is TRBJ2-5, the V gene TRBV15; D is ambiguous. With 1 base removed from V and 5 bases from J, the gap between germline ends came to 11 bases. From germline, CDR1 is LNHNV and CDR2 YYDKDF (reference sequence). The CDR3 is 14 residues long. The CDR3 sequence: CATSRGAEMETQYF. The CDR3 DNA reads TGTGCCACCAGCAGAGGGGCAGAGATGGAGACCCAGTACTTC.

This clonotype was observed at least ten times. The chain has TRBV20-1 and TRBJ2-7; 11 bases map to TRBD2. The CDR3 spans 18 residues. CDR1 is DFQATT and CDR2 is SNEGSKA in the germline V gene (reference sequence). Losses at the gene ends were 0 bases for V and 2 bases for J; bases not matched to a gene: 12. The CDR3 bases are TGCAGTGCTAGAGATACTCCCTATTTAGCGGGGGGGACCTACGAGCAGTACGTC. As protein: CSARDTPYLAGGTYEQYV.

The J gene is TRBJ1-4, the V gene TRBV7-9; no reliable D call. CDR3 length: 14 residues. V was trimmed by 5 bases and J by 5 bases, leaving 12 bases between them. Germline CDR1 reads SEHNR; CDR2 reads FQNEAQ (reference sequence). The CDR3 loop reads CASSDGNGNEKLFF. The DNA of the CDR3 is TGTGCCAGCAGCGATGGGAATGGGAATGAAAAACTGTTTTTT.